The next 21 T cell receptor beta chains were all read from a single sample in a study of blood T cell repertoires in COVID-19. Measured with immunoSEQ multiplex PCR; TCRdb has only the in-frame clones, and not every one. This sample has about 120,000 clones, with around 80% found just once. Material for sequencing was peripheral blood. These receptors were obtained from a man between 65 and 85 years old with active or convalescent COVID-19.

The chain combines TRBV29-1 with TRBJ2-7, with 12 bases that match TRBD2. Germline-derived CDR1 and CDR2 are SQVTM and ANQGSEA. This CDR3 has 13 residues. V lost 4 bases to trimming and J lost 4 bases; unmatched junction nucleotides: 2. For the CDR3, the DNA is TGCAGCGTTGCGACTAGCGGGAGTTACGAGCAGTACTTC. Translating gives CSVATSGSYEQYF.

This rearrangement joins TRBV7-2 to TRBJ2-4, with 7 bases that match TRBD2. CDR1 SGHTA and CDR2 FQGNSA come from the germline V gene. The junction had 6 bases not matched to a gene; V was cut back by 4 bases and J by 6 bases. The CDR3 contains 14 residues. The CDR3 region is CASSSHPGGNIQYF. In DNA form, the CDR3 reads TGTGCCAGCAGCTCCCACCCGGGGGGAAACATTCAGTACTTC.

This chain connects TRBV7-6 to TRBJ2-5; 7 bases line up with TRBD1. Germline V CDR1 and CDR2: SGHVS, FNYEAQ. The trim removed 4 bases at V and 0 bases at J, leaving 5 bases unmatched. The CDR3 extends over 15 amino acids. Here the CDR3 DNA reads TGTGCCAGCAGCTCCGGGACAGAACACCAAGAGACCCAGTACTTC. Amino acids: CASSSGTEHQETQYF.

The gene calls are TRBV4-1 and TRBJ2-7; a weak D match, TRBD2 (5 bases). Germline CDR1 is MGHRA and CDR2 is YSYEKL. The CDR3 length is 15 residues. V was cut by 4 bases and J by 0 bases, with 13 bases left in between. CDR3 region: CASSLSSRSSYEQYF. The CDR3 nucleotides read TGCGCCAGCAGCCTTTCTAGCCGGAGCTCCTACGAGCAGTACTTC.

This clone was detected once. V usage is TRBV7-3 and J usage is TRBJ1-1, with D hard to call. Germline V gene data show CDR1 as SGHTA and CDR2 as FQGTGA. The CDR3 totals 14 residues. Deletions cut 0 bases from V and 8 bases from J, with 13 bases between. The CDR3 loop reads CASSLTGQTLEAFF. CDR3 DNA: TGTGCCAGCAGCTTAACGGGCCAGACGCTAGAAGCTTTCTTT.

The genes are TRBV7-2 and TRBJ1-3; 7 bases are a match to TRBD1. The V segment lost 1 base and the J segment 1 base; nucleotides outside the gene matches: 7. The CDR3 runs to 17 residues. The germline V gene has CDR1 SGHTA and CDR2 FQGNSA. CDR3 sequence reads: CASSLVGLQGSGNTIYF. CDR3 coding DNA: TGTGCCAGCAGCTTAGTCGGATTACAGGGGTCTGGAAACACCATATATTTT.

V gene TRBV27 combines with J gene TRBJ1-4; 8 bases are shared with TRBD1. Trimming cost V 2 bases and J 5 bases; bases outside gene matches: 7. The CDR3 length is 16 residues. The germline gives CDR1 MNHEY, CDR2 SMNVEV (reference sequence). This chain's CDR3 is CASSLPQGARNEKLFF. DNA of the CDR3: TGTGCCAGCAGTTTACCTCAGGGGGCGCGGAATGAAAAACTGTTTTTT. The whole variable domain, remainder taken from reference TRBV27 and TRBJ1-4, is EAQVTQNPRYLITVTGKKLTVTCSQNMNHEYMSWYRQDPGLGLRQIYYSMNVEVTDKGDVPEGYKVSRKEKRNFPLILESPSPNQTSLYFCASSLPQGARNEKLFFGSGTQLSVL.

This chain uses TRBV28 with TRBJ1-6; possibly TRBD1 for D (6 bases). V lost 4 bases, J lost 5 bases, and 18 bases lay in between. Germline values: CDR1 MDHEN, CDR2 SYDVKM. The CDR3 is 17 amino acids. CDR3 in amino acids: CASSSPGGRGNNSPLHF. The CDR3 nucleotides read TGTGCCAGCAGTTCCCCTGGAGGCAGGGGTAATAATTCACCCCTCCACTTT.

The genes are TRBV11-2 and TRBJ2-5; 10 bases line up with TRBD2. V was pared by 5 bases and J by 1 base, with 4 bases of the junction left unmatched. The CDR3 is made up of 15 amino acids. Germline CDR1 SGHAT, CDR2 FQNNGV. CDR3 sequence (DNA): TGTGCCAGCAGCCTTAGCGGGGGGTCCCAAGAGACCCAGTACTTC. It translates to CASSLSGGSQETQYF.

V is TRBV18 and J is TRBJ1-5, with D possibly matching TRBD1 (5 bases). Per germline, CDR1 KGHSH and CDR2 LQKENI. The V gene lost 5 bases and the J gene lost 4 bases, with 12 bases spanning the gap. This CDR3 contains 14 residues. The CDR3, as DNA: TGTGCCAGCTCAAGGGGTAGGGTTAATCAGCCCCAGCATTTT. The encoded protein is CASSRGRVNQPQHF.

This chain connects TRBV7-9 to TRBJ2-7, with 8 bases identical to TRBD2. Germline CDR1 SEHNR, CDR2 FQNEAQ (reference sequence). V lost 3 bases, J lost 2 bases, and 3 bases stayed unmatched. The length of the CDR3 is 14 residues. CDR3 residues: CASSFGGAAYEQYF. The CDR3 DNA sequence: TGTGCCAGCAGCTTCGGGGGGGCGGCCTACGAGCAGTACTTC.

The chain uses TRBV28 and TRBJ1-5; possible D gene TRBD1, 6 bases. The CDR3 is made up of 14 amino acids. CDR1 and CDR2 from the germline V gene are MDHEN and SYDVKM. Trimming pared 6 bases from V and 6 bases from J, leaving 15 bases between. The CDR3 DNA is TGTGCCAGCAGCAAAACAGGGTCTCGTCAGCCCCAGCATTTT. Its translation is CASSKTGSRQPQHF. Looking up the rest from reference TRBV28 and TRBJ1-5 gives the full variable domain: DVKVTQSSRYLVKRTGEKVFLECVQDMDHENMFWYRQDPGLGLRLIYFSYDVKMKEKGDIPEGYSVSREKKERFSLILESASTNQTSMYLCASSKTGSRQPQHFGDGTRLSIL.

This clone showed up just a few times. V and J are TRBV6-2 or TRBV6-3 and TRBJ2-5; TRBD2 matches 15 bases. CDR1 MNHEY and CDR2 SVGEGT come from the germline V gene. Trimming at V came to 4 bases and at J to 4 bases, leaving 1 base not matched to a gene. The CDR3 contains 15 residues. CDR3 DNA: TGTGCCAGCAGTTGGACTAGCGGGGGGGCAGAGACCCAGTACTTC. Its translation: CASSWTSGGAETQYF.

J is TRBJ2-3 and V is TRBV18; TRBD2 matches 11 bases. In germline, CDR1 is KGHSH, CDR2 LQKENI. With V trimmed by 2 bases and J by 5 bases, 3 bases remained unmatched. The CDR3 contains 15 residues. As DNA, the CDR3 is TGTGCCAGCTCACCAACTAGCGGGAGACAAGATACGCAGTATTTT. As protein: CASSPTSGRQDTQYF.

The chain uses TRBV9 and TRBJ2-5; D not resolved. The CDR3 runs 13 residues. V lost 0 bases, J lost 1 base, and 4 bases lay in between. From germline, CDR1 is SGDLS and CDR2 YYNGEE. DNA of the CDR3: TGTGCCAGCAGCGTAGGGCCCCAAGAGACCCAGTACTTC. Amino acids: CASSVGPQETQYF.

V and J are TRBV5-8 and TRBJ1-5, with D unresolved. With 3 bases removed from V and 6 bases from J, the gap between germline ends came to 13 bases. The CDR3 runs 14 residues. Per the germline V gene, CDR1 is SGHTS and CDR2 is YDEGEE. The CDR3 bases are TGTGCCAGCAGCTGGTACAGAGACGGTCAGCCCCAGCATTTT. Its translation is CASSWYRDGQPQHF.

The J gene is TRBJ1-1, the V gene TRBV28, with D tentatively TRBD1 (5 bases). Germline V gene lookup returns CDR1 MDHEN and CDR2 SYDVKM. V lost 5 bases and J lost 4, with 17 bases in between. This CDR3 is built from 15 residues. CDR3 amino acids: CASSPGGSGRTEAFF. The CDR3 bases are TGTGCCAGCAGTCCCGGGGGGTCTGGTCGCACTGAAGCTTTCTTT.

This clone is a singleton in its sample. The V call is TRBV5-4, the J call TRBJ1-3; possible D gene TRBD1, 5 bases. CDR1 is SGHNT, CDR2 YYREEE, per germline (reference sequence). CDR3 size: 16 residues. V shed 0 bases and J shed 1 base, with 11 bases lying between them. The CDR3 nucleotides read TGTGCCAGCAGCTTGGCGGGGGATAGGTCTGGAAACACCATATATTTT. Translated: CASSLAGDRSGNTIYF.

This clone has only one observation. The chain is built from TRBV18 and TRBJ2-1; D is unclear. Trimming removed 5 bases at V and 1 base at J, with 9 bases between. The germline gives CDR1 KGHSH, CDR2 LQKENI. The CDR3 has 14 amino acids. CDR3 protein: CASSKTPSYNEQFF. The CDR3 DNA follows: TGTGCCAGCTCAAAGACACCATCCTACAATGAGCAGTTCTTC.

The chain has TRBV7-8 and TRBJ2-7, with TRBD2 identical over 9 bases. J gave up 7 bases and V 1 base, and 2 bases lay outside the gene matches. The CDR3 length is 13 residues. Germline lookup yields CDR1 SGHVS and CDR2 FQNEAQ. CDR3 in DNA: TGTGCCAGCAGCTTAGGAACTAGCGGGGAGCAGTACTTC. The encoded protein is CASSLGTSGEQYF. Combining the CDR3 with reference TRBV7-8 and TRBJ2-7 gives the whole variable domain GAGVSQSPRYKVAKRGQDVALRCDPISGHVSLFWYQQALGQGPEFLTYFQNEAQLDKSGLPSDRFFAERPEGSVSTLKIQRTQQEDSAVYLCASSLGTSGEQYFGPGTRLTVT.

This clone has just one count. V usage is TRBV5-1 and J usage is TRBJ2-3; TRBD2 agrees at 11 bases. The CDR3 covers 18 residues. Trimming took 3 bases from V and 2 from J; bases not matched to a gene: 11. Germline assignment: CDR1 SGHRS and CDR2 YFSETQ. CDR3 loop: CASSSMVGLAVPTDTQYF. For the CDR3, the DNA is TGCGCCAGCAGCTCCATGGTGGGACTAGCGGTACCCACAGATACGCAGTATTTT.